Included here is one TCR beta chain sequence, with context. This sample also contains other DNA sequences that code for the same CDR3. CDR1 is MNHEY, CDR2 SVGAGI, per germline. Losses at the gene ends were 6 bases for V and 4 bases for J; bases not matched to a gene: 3. This CDR3 is 13 amino acids long. The record originates from a study of blood T cell repertoires in COVID-19. About the study: COVID-19 samples collected from the United States, Italy and Spain covered acute and convalescent phases. In each case, the material was cDNA or gDNA derived from T cells, B-cell-depleted T cells, or PBMCs.

Source study methods: Reference gene primer amplification in the assay estimated nucleated cell counts. Assay: immunoSEQ multiplex PCR; the TCRdb copy retains only in-frame clones and omits some. V and J calls and clone size are as listed in that table; D and trimming were resolved from the DNA. The sample consists of some 300,000 clones, more than 85% of them appearing once. This receptor was identified in a woman younger than 45 who had recovered from COVID-19. The chain links TRBV6-5 to TRBJ2-7; TRBD1 matches at 10 bases. The sample comprised PBMCs or T cells enriched from blood (not recorded which). This chain's CDR3 is CASSRDRGYEQYF. DNA of the CDR3: TGTGCCAGCAGCCGGGACAGGGGTTACGAGCAGTACTTC.